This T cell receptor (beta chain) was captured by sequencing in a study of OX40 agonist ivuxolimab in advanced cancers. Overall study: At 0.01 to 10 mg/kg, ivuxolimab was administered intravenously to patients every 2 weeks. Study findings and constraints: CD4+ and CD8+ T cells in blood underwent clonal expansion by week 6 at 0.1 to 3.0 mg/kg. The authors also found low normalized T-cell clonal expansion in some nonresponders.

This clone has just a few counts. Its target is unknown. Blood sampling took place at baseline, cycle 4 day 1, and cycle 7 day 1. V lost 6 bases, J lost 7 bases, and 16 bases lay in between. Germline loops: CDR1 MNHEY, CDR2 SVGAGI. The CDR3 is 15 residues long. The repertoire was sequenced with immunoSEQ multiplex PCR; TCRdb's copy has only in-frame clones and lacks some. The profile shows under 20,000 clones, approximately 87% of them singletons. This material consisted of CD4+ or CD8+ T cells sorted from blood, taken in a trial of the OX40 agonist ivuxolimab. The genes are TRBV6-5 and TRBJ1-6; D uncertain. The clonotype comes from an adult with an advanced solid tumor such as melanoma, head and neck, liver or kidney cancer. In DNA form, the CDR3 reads TGTGCCAGCAGCCCGAACAGAACCCCCAATTCACCCCTCCACTTT. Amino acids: CASSPNRTPNSPLHF.